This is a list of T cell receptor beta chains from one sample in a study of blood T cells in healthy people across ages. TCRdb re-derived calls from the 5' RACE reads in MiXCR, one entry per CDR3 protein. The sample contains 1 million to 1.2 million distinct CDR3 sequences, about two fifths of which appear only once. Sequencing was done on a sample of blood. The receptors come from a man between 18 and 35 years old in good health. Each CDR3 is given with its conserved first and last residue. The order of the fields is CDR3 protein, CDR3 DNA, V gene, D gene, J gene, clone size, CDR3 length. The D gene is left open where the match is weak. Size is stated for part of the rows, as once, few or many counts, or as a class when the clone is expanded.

CASHGTGGTGELFF	TGTGCCAGCCACGGCACAGGGGGCACCGGGGAGCTGTTTTTT	TRBV7-9	TRBD1	TRBJ2-2	few	14
CAGRDTNYGYTF	TGTGCCGGAAGGGACACCAACTATGGCTACACCTTC	TRBV2	.	TRBJ1-2	few	12
CASSGDLGQGADTQYF	TGTGCCAGCAGCGGGGACCTGGGACAGGGGGCAGATACGCAGTATTTT	TRBV9	TRBD1	TRBJ2-3	.	16
CASTDIGQLKTEAFF	TGTGCCAGCACCGATATAGGACAGTTGAAGACTGAAGCTTTCTTT	TRBV12-3/TRBV12-4	.	TRBJ1-1	.	15
CASSPSRTDTQYF	TGTGCCAGCAGCCCATCCCGCACAGATACGCAGTATTTT	TRBV7-2	.	TRBJ2-3	many	13
CASSYRRQGTDTQYF	TGTGCCAGCAGTTACCGACGACAGGGCACAGATACGCAGTATTTT	TRBV6-2/TRBV6-3	.	TRBJ2-3	.	15
CASSPGVLSYEQYF	TGTGCCAGCAGTCCAGGGGTCCTCTCCTACGAGCAGTACTTC	TRBV12-3/TRBV12-4	.	TRBJ2-7	few	14
CASSERGLSNEKLFF	TGTGCCAGCAGTGAACGGGGGCTAAGTAATGAAAAACTGTTTTTT	TRBV25-1	.	TRBJ1-4	.	15
CSVEGRSVNEQYF	TGCAGCGTTGAAGGACGGTCGGTGAATGAGCAGTACTTC	TRBV29-1	.	TRBJ2-7	few	13
CASSPQQAIYYGYTF	TGTGCCAGCAGCCCCCAACAGGCTATCTACTATGGCTACACCTTC	TRBV7-9	.	TRBJ1-2	.	15
CAAGSGGSNTEAFF	TGTGCCGCGGGGTCGGGGGGCTCGAACACTGAAGCTTTCTTT	TRBV12-3/TRBV12-4	.	TRBJ1-1	few	14
CASSSIRASGGNIQYF	TGTGCCAGCAGCTCAATCCGGGCCTCGGGTGGAAACATTCAGTACTTC	TRBV7-2	.	TRBJ2-4	few	16
CASSRVQGVIDEQFF	TGCGCCAGCAGCCGTGTGCAGGGGGTAATCGATGAGCAGTTCTTC	TRBV4-1	TRBD1	TRBJ2-1	.	15
CASSVDDREADTQYF	TGTGCCAGCAGCGTAGATGACAGGGAGGCAGATACGCAGTATTTT	TRBV9	.	TRBJ2-3	many	15
CSARDGRGAFF	TGCAGTGCTAGAGATGGGCGAGGAGCTTTCTTT	TRBV20-1	.	TRBJ1-1	many	11
CASSPNRENNEQFF	TGTGCCAGCAGCCCGAACAGGGAAAACAATGAGCAGTTCTTC	TRBV12-3/TRBV12-4	.	TRBJ2-1	.	14
CASSLNRGADTQYF	TGTGCCAGCAGCTTAAACAGGGGGGCAGATACGCAGTATTTT	TRBV7-3	TRBD1	TRBJ2-3	.	14
CSVERFNTIYF	TGCAGCGTTGAAAGATTTAACACCATATATTTT	TRBV29-1	.	TRBJ1-3	.	11
CASSFRLDTEAFF	TGTGCCAGCAGTTTCCGGCTGGACACTGAAGCTTTCTTT	TRBV28	.	TRBJ1-1	few	13
CASSLGQPSSTDTQYF	TGTGCCAGCAGTTTAGGACAGCCGAGCAGCACAGATACGCAGTATTTT	TRBV12-3/TRBV12-4	.	TRBJ2-3	few	16
CASRSGGQMNTEAFF	TGTGCCAGCCGATCGGGGGGGCAGATGAACACTGAAGCTTTCTTT	TRBV2	.	TRBJ1-1	.	15
CSVTGRGQYNEQYF	TGCAGCGTAACGGGACGGGGGCAATACAATGAGCAGTACTTC	TRBV29-1	.	TRBJ2-7	.	14
CSVTSGRDTEAFF	TGCAGCGTTACGTCGGGGAGGGACACTGAAGCTTTCTTT	TRBV29-1	.	TRBJ1-1	few	13
CASSLSPGGIYGYTF	TGTGCCAGCAGCTTATCTCCAGGGGGCATCTATGGCTACACCTTC	TRBV7-9	TRBD1	TRBJ1-2	few	15
CASSQDSLGADTQYF	TGTGCCAGCAGCCAAGATAGCCTCGGAGCAGATACGCAGTATTTT	TRBV4-2	.	TRBJ2-3	.	15
CASNSGTVKETQYF	TGTGCCAGCAACTCCGGGACAGTTAAAGAGACCCAGTACTTC	TRBV28	TRBD1	TRBJ2-5	.	14
CASSQDGGGTRVYF	TGTGCCAGCAGCCAAGATGGGGGAGGGACTAGAGTGTACTTC	TRBV3-1	TRBD2	TRBJ2-7	.	14
CASSLQLYGSYEQYF	TGTGCCAGCAGCTTGCAGCTATACGGCTCCTACGAGCAGTACTTC	TRBV11-1	.	TRBJ2-7	few	15